Below are 29 T cell receptor beta chains sequenced from a single sample in a study of blood T cell repertoires in COVID-19. Here immunoSEQ multiplex PCR was the method, and the copy in TCRdb shows in-frame clones only, minus some. The sample lists roughly 150,000 clones; around 82% were seen once. Sequencing was done on a sample of peripheral blood. The receptors stem from a man aged 55 to 69 with active or convalescent COVID-19.

The gene calls are TRBV28 and TRBJ1-4; D remains unclear. CDR1 and CDR2 (germline): MDHEN, SYDVKM. The V end lost 3 bases, the J end lost 0 bases, and 8 bases lay between the germline ends. The CDR3 is made up of 15 amino acids. DNA for the CDR3: TGTGCCAGCAGTTTTCAGGTAGCAACTAATGAAAAACTGTTTTTT. This encodes CASSFQVATNEKLFF.

This rearrangement joins TRBV6-1 to TRBJ1-2; D possibly corresponds to TRBD1 (6 bases). Trimming removed 2 bases at V and 7 bases at J, with 11 bases between. Germline CDR1 MNHNS, CDR2 SASEGT. The CDR3 sequence is 13 residues long. DNA of the CDR3: TGTGCCAGCAGTGAACTCAGGGGAGCTGGCTACACCTTC. Its translation: CASSELRGAGYTF.

This chain uses TRBV5-6 with TRBJ2-3, with a tentative D call TRBD1 (5 bases). The CDR3 has 13 amino acids. V shed 2 bases and J shed 3 bases, with 7 bases lying between them. Germline V gene lookup returns CDR1 SGHDT and CDR2 YYEEEE. Here the CDR3 reads CASSFRGTDTQYF. The CDR3 DNA reads as TGTGCCAGCAGCTTTAGGGGTACAGATACGCAGTATTTT.

The rearrangement uses TRBV5-8 and TRBJ2-7; 7 positions match TRBD1. V lost 1 base to trimming and J lost 6 bases; unmatched junction nucleotides: 13. The germline V gene encodes CDR1 SGHTS and CDR2 YDEGEE. The CDR3 extends over 16 amino acids. The CDR3 sequence: CASSLRRGTALGEQYF. For the CDR3, the DNA is TGTGCCAGCAGCTTGCGGCGAGGGACAGCCCTCGGCGAGCAGTACTTC.

The chain uses TRBV11-3 and TRBJ2-1; 8 nucleotides match TRBD2. Losses at the gene ends were 1 base for V and 0 bases for J; bases not matched to a gene: 11. Germline V gene sequence: CDR1 SGHNT, CDR2 YENEEA. The CDR3 runs 19 residues. This CDR3 reads CASSLASSGGLDSYNEQFF. The CDR3 nucleotides are TGTGCCAGCAGCTTAGCATCCAGCGGGGGTTTAGACTCCTACAATGAGCAGTTCTTC.

J is TRBJ2-5 and V is TRBV4-1; 10 nucleotides match TRBD2. This CDR3 spans 18 amino acids. Unmatched junction bases numbered 14, after V lost 2 bases and J lost 5 bases. In germline, CDR1 is MGHRA, CDR2 YSYEKL. The CDR3 coding sequence is TGCGCCAGCAGCCAAACAGCGGGGGGGCAGGGGAGTTGGGAGACCCAGTACTTC. Protein product: CASSQTAGGQGSWETQYF.

This clone was detected only once. The chain links TRBV7-9 to TRBJ2-4, with D maybe TRBD1 (5 bases). The CDR3 is 13 amino acids. V lost 2 bases, J lost 7 bases, and 9 bases lay in between. Germline CDR1 is SEHNR and CDR2 is FQNEAQ (reference sequence). CDR3 in amino acids: CASSLQGPNIQYF. DNA of the CDR3: TGTGCCAGCAGCTTACAGGGTCCGAACATTCAGTACTTC.

The genes are TRBV11-2 and TRBJ1-5, with D perhaps matching TRBD1 (5 bases). The CDR3 is 15 amino acids. Germline V CDR1 and CDR2: SGHAT, FQNNGV. Deletions cut 0 bases from V and 0 bases from J, with 6 bases between. In DNA, the CDR3 is TGTGCCAGCAGCTTAGAAGGGGATAGCAATCAGCCCCAGCATTTT. Translating gives CASSLEGDSNQPQHF. Combining the CDR3 with reference TRBV11-2 and TRBJ1-5 gives the whole variable domain EAGVAQSPRYKIIEKRQSVAFWCNPISGHATLYWYQQILGQGPKLLIQFQNNGVVDDSQLPKDRFSAERLKGVDSTLKIQPAKLEDSAVYLCASSLEGDSNQPQHFGDGTRLSIL.

The V gene is TRBV5-8, the J gene TRBJ2-6, with 8 bases lining up with TRBD1. With 0 bases clipped from V and 2 bases from J, the junction kept 1 base outside the gene matches. This CDR3 is 16 amino acids long. Looked up from germline, CDR1 is SGHTS and CDR2 is YDEGEE. CDR3 in amino acids: CASSLARGPGANVLTF. CDR3 nucleotides: TGTGCCAGCAGCTTGGCCAGGGGGCCTGGGGCCAACGTCCTGACTTTC.

The rearrangement uses TRBV6-4 and TRBJ1-1; 7 bases align to TRBD1. The junction had 9 bases not matched to a gene; V was cut back by 2 bases and J by 3 bases. Germline-derived CDR1 and CDR2 are MRHNA and SNTAGT. The CDR3 is 16 amino acids. In DNA, the CDR3 is TGTGCCAGCAGTGACCCACAGGGGCGGAGGGACACTGAAGCTTTCTTT. Its protein is CASSDPQGRRDTEAFF.

The chain links TRBV2 to TRBJ1-5, with D possibly matching TRBD1 (5 bases). CDR1 SNHLY and CDR2 FYNNEI come from the germline V gene. CDR3 length: 13 residues. Deletions cut 5 bases from V and 4 bases from J, with 9 bases between. CDR3: CASSFDRNQPQHF. The CDR3 coding sequence is TGTGCCAGCAGTTTTGACAGAAATCAGCCCCAGCATTTT.

The rearrangement uses TRBV5-6 and TRBJ2-2; D uncertain. The CDR3 totals 14 residues. Germline V gene data show CDR1 as SGHDT and CDR2 as YYEEEE. Deletions cut 7 bases from V and 0 bases from J, with 10 bases between. CDR3 sequence: CASCDPANTGELFF. The CDR3 DNA reads TGTGCCAGCTGCGATCCCGCGAACACCGGGGAGCTGTTTTTT.

The J gene is TRBJ1-4, the V gene TRBV5-6; 11 bases map to TRBD1. V shed 5 bases and J 4 bases; nucleotides not matched to a gene: 7. Per the germline V gene, CDR1 is SGHDT and CDR2 is YYEEEE. The CDR3 covers 16 residues. The CDR3 bases are TGTGCCAGCAGGGAAGGACAGGGGGCCATTAATGAAAAACTGTTTTTT. Its translation: CASREGQGAINEKLFF.

The chain links TRBV7-9 to TRBJ1-4; D is possibly TRBD1 (5 bases). V lost 5 bases and J lost 8, with 30 bases in between. The V gene's germline CDR1 is SEHNR and CDR2 FQNEAQ (reference sequence). The CDR3 is 19 residues long. The CDR3 nucleotides read TGTGCCAGCAGCCGAACTACCGGCGGGGGTAGGTACGGCAAGGAAAAACTGTTTTTT. Translating it yields CASSRTTGGGRYGKEKLFF.

The V gene is TRBV7-8, the J gene TRBJ1-1; perhaps TRBD1 as D (5 bases). Germline V gene sequence: CDR1 SGHVS, CDR2 FQNEAQ. V lost 5 bases and J lost 2, with 15 bases in between. This CDR3 has 15 residues. CDR3 residues: CASSPRRGANTEAFF. In DNA, the CDR3 is TGTGCCAGCAGCCCGCGGAGGGGCGCAAACACTGAAGCTTTCTTT. Together with reference TRBV7-8 and TRBJ1-1, the CDR3 gives the full variable domain: GAGVSQSPRYKVAKRGQDVALRCDPISGHVSLFWYQQALGQGPEFLTYFQNEAQLDKSGLPSDRFFAERPEGSVSTLKIQRTQQEDSAVYLCASSPRRGANTEAFFGQGTRLTVV.

There are a few counts of this clone. The chain carries TRBV25-1 and TRBJ2-7; possibly TRBD1 for D (6 bases). The CDR3 runs to 13 residues. Germline CDR1 and CDR2: MGHDK and SYGVNS. V dropped 6 bases and J dropped 1 base, with 10 bases sitting between them. The CDR3 DNA follows: TGTGCCAGCAGGGGGGCCGCTTCCTACGAGCAGTACTTC. It is translated as CASRGAASYEQYF.

The chain links TRBV28 to TRBJ2-7; D is ambiguous. This CDR3 has 15 residues. Germline assignment: CDR1 MDHEN and CDR2 SYDVKM. The V end lost 4 bases, the J end lost 5 bases, and 18 bases lay between the germline ends. The CDR3 sequence: CASSSLNPPEHEQYF. The CDR3 region has the DNA TGTGCCAGCAGTTCTCTAAACCCCCCCGAGCACGAGCAGTACTTC. The full variable domain, completed using reference TRBV28 and TRBJ2-7, is DVKVTQSSRYLVKRTGEKVFLECVQDMDHENMFWYRQDPGLGLRLIYFSYDVKMKEKGDIPEGYSVSREKKERFSLILESASTNQTSMYLCASSSLNPPEHEQYFGPGTRLTVT.

J is TRBJ2-3 and V is TRBV10-3; 14 positions match TRBD2. The trim removed 2 bases at V and 5 bases at J, leaving 0 bases unmatched. CDR3 length: 15 residues. The germline gives CDR1 ENHRY, CDR2 SYGVKD. CDR3 sequence (DNA): TGTGCCATCAGTGAGGGACTAGCGGGAGGAGATACGCAGTATTTT. Its translation is CAISEGLAGGDTQYF.

A single count supports this clone. The chain links TRBV13 to TRBJ1-2, with D possibly being TRBD1 (6 bases). Germline V gene data show CDR1 as PRHDT and CDR2 as FYEKMQ (reference sequence). Trimming shortened V by 6 bases and J by 4 bases, and 15 bases separated the two germline ends. The CDR3 extends over 14 amino acids. The CDR3 sequence: CASSRTASSYGYTF. DNA of the CDR3: TGTGCCAGCAGTCGGACAGCCTCTAGCTATGGCTACACCTTC.

This chain links TRBV2 with TRBJ1-2, with a tentative D call TRBD1 (5 bases). The V gene lost 7 bases and the J gene lost 7 bases, with 10 bases spanning the gap. The CDR3 is 11 residues long. Germline lookup yields CDR1 SNHLY and CDR2 FYNNEI. CDR3 coding DNA: TGTGCCAGCAAGGGACTAGCTGGCTACACCTTC. This translates into CASKGLAGYTF.

V usage is TRBV9 and J usage is TRBJ2-1; D gene ambiguous. CDR1 is SGDLS, CDR2 YYNGEE, per germline. Trimming took off 4 bases at V and 0 bases at J, with 11 bases between the two ends. This CDR3 has 15 residues. The chain's CDR3 is CASSPWAGSYNEQFF. DNA for the CDR3: TGTGCCAGCAGCCCATGGGCCGGCTCCTACAATGAGCAGTTCTTC.

This clone was recorded a few times. This chain joins TRBV5-5 and TRBJ1-5; maybe TRBD1 (6 bases). V lost 4 bases to trimming and J lost 0 bases, with 20 bases between them. This CDR3 spans 18 amino acids. Per germline, CDR1 SGHKS and CDR2 YYEKEE (reference sequence). CDR3 residues: CASSLEPLTGYSNQPQHF. The CDR3, as DNA: TGTGCCAGCAGCCTGGAGCCTTTGACAGGTTATAGCAATCAGCCCCAGCATTTT.

The chain recombines TRBV28 with TRBJ2-7; 9 bases agree with TRBD2. The CDR3 sequence is 11 residues long. Germline V CDR1 and CDR2: MDHEN, SYDVKM. J was trimmed by 7 bases and V by 11 bases; bases with no gene match: 6. CDR3 sequence reads: CAASGRWEQYF. The DNA for the CDR3 is TGTGCCGCCAGCGGGAGGTGGGAGCAGTACTTC.

The rearrangement uses TRBV9 and TRBJ2-3; weak D call: TRBD2 (5 bases). The CDR3 runs to 16 residues. Germline CDR1 is SGDLS and CDR2 is YYNGEE. Trimming cost V 3 bases and J 2 bases, with 16 bases left between them. The CDR3 here is CASSAHSEAATDTQYF. The CDR3 coding sequence is TGTGCCAGCAGCGCCCACTCTGAAGCGGCCACAGATACGCAGTATTTT.

The chain joins TRBV15 to TRBJ2-1; D ambiguous. This CDR3 is 14 amino acids long. CDR1 LNHNV and CDR2 YYDKDF come from the germline V gene (reference sequence). V lost 6 bases, J lost 4 bases, and 13 bases lay in between. The CDR3 here is CATSPRLEYNEQFF. The CDR3 bases are TGTGCCACCAGTCCCCGACTGGAATACAATGAGCAGTTCTTC.

V usage is TRBV21-1 and J usage is TRBJ1-5. TRBV21-1 is reported as a pseudogene. This CDR3 has 14 residues. CDR3: CASSKASRNQPQHF. The CDR3 DNA reads TGTGCCAGCAGCAAAGCTTCGAGGAATCAGCCCCAGCATTTT.

Here the CDR3 reads CSASAAGRSPLHF. The CDR3 DNA follows: TGCAGTGCTAGTGCGGCGGGGCGGTCACCCCTCCACTTT. The rearrangement links TRBV20-1 to TRBJ1-6, with a weak D call TRBD1 (5 bases). The CDR3 is 13 residues long. V was clipped by 3 bases and J by 10 bases, with 13 bases between them. Germline CDR1 and CDR2: DFQATT and SNEGSKA (reference sequence).

This clone was seen just once. The chain recombines TRBV5-6 with TRBJ2-7, with D maybe TRBD2 (6 bases). V gave up 4 bases and J gave up 7 bases, with 15 bases separating them. CDR3 length: 13 residues. Per germline, CDR1 SGHDT and CDR2 YYEEEE. DNA of the CDR3: TGTGCCAGCAGCCCATCGGGGGTGGGAGAGCAGTACTTC. Its protein is CASSPSGVGEQYF. The entire variable domain, with the rest obtained from reference TRBV5-6 and TRBJ2-7, is as follows: DAGVTQSPTHLIKTRGQQVTLRCSPKSGHDTVSWYQQALGQGPQFIFQYYEEEERQRGNFPDRFSGHQFPNYSSELNVNALLLGDSALYLCASSPSGVGEQYFGPGTRLTVT.

CDR3 nucleotides: TGTGCCAGCAGTTCGTACACCGGGGAGCTGTTTTTT. This encodes CASSSYTGELFF. This rearrangement joins TRBV12-3 or TRBV12-4 to TRBJ2-2; D unresolved. Trimming left V 4 bases short and J 3 bases short, with 3 bases between. The CDR3 runs to 12 residues.